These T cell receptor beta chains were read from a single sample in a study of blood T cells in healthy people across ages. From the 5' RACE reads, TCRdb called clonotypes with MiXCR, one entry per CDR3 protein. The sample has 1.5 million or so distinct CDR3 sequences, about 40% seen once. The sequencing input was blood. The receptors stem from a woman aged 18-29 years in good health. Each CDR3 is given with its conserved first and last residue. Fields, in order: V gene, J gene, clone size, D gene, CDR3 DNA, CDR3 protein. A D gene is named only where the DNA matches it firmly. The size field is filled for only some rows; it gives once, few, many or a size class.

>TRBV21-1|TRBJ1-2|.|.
TGTGCCAGCAGCAAATCGCGGACCACAACGGTACCCAACTATGGCTACACCTTC
CASSKSRTTTVPNYGYTF
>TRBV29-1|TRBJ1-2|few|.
TGCAGCGCAGACAATGGCTACACCTTC
CSADNGYTF
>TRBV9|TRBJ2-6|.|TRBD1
TGTGCCAGCAGCGTTAACAGGGGATACGGGGCCAACGTCCTGACTTTC
CASSVNRGYGANVLTF
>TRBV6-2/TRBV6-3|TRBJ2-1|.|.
TGTGCCAGCAGTTACCAACGACAGGACAATGAGCAGTTCTTC
CASSYQRQDNEQFF
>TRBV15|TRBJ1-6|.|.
TGTGCCACCCAGTCTTTACGGAATTCACCCCTCCACTTT
CATQSLRNSPLHF
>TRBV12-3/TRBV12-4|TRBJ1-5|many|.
TGTGCCAGCAGCTTAGGGGGACGTCAGCCCCAGCATTTT
CASSLGGRQPQHF
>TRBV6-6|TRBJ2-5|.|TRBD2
TGTGCCAGCACCCTGACTAGCGGGAGGGCAGAGACCCAGTACTTC
CASTLTSGRAETQYF
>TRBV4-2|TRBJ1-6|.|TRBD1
TGTGCCAGCAGCCAAGTTTGGACAGGGGGTAATTCACCCCTCCACTTT
CASSQVWTGGNSPLHF
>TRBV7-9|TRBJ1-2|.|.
TGTGCCAGCACCGACCAGGGCCTAGGTGGCTACACCTTC
CASTDQGLGGYTF
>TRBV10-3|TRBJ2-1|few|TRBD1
TGTGCCATCAGTGACCCGGACAGGGTAGGCAAGTCTCGTGAGCAGTTCTTC
CAISDPDRVGKSREQFF
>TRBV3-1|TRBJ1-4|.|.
TGTGCCAGCAGCCATCGGGGGAATGAAAAACTGTTTTTT
CASSHRGNEKLFF
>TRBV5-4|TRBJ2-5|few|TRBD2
TGTGCCAGCAGCTCGACTAGCGACCAAGAGACCCAGTACTTC
CASSSTSDQETQYF
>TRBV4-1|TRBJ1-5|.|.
TGCGCCAGCAGCCAGTTAACTTATCAGCCCCAGCATTTT
CASSQLTYQPQHF
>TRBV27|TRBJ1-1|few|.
TGTGCCAGCAGTTCTCTCGACAGATACACTGAAGCTTTCTTT
CASSSLDRYTEAFF
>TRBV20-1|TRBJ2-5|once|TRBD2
TGCAGTGCTAGGGCCAGCGGGGGGGCTAATGAGCAGTACTTC
CSARASGGANEQYF
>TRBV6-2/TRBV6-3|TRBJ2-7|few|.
TGTGCCAGCAGTTACTCTACTCACGAGCAGTACTTC
CASSYSTHEQYF
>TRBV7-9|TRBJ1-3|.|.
TGTTCCAGCAGCTTATCTGGAAACACCATATATTTT
CSSSLSGNTIYF
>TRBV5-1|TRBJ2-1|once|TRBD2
TGCGCCAGCAGCCTAGCGGGGTCCGACAATGAGCAGTTCTTC
CASSLAGSDNEQFF
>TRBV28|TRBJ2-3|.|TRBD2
TGTGCCAGCAGTCCCGGACTAGCGGGGCGCACCACGCAGTATTTT
CASSPGLAGRTTQYF
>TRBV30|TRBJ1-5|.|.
TGTGCCTGGGCCAGGTCTGATCAGCCCCAGCATTTT
CAWARSDQPQHF
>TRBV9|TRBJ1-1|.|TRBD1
TGTGCCAGCAGCGTGGGAGGACAGGGTTCCACTGAAGCTTTCTTT
CASSVGGQGSTEAFF
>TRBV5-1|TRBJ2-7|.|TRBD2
TGCGCCAGCAGCTGGGGGACTAGCGGCTCCTACGAGCAGTACTTC
CASSWGTSGSYEQYF
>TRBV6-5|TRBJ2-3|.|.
TGTGCCAGCAGCCGACCGGCGATCACAGATACGCAGTATTTT
CASSRPAITDTQYF
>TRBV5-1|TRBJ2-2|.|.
TGCGCCAGCAGCCTCCGCGTCGGGGGAGGCTCTACGAACACCGGGGAGCTGTTTTTT
CASSLRVGGGSTNTGELFF
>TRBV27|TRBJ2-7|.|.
TGTGCCAGCAGTTTACAAGCGGACACCAACGAGCAGTACTTC
CASSLQADTNEQYF
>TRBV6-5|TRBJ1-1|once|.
TGTGCCAGCAGCCGTCTGGGGGTTGCTGAAGCTTTCTTT
CASSRLGVAEAFF
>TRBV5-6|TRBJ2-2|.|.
TGTGCCAGCAGCTTGAAGGGTTACGGGGAGCTGTTTTTT
CASSLKGYGELFF
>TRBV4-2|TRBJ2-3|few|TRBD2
TGTGCCAGCAGCCAGGGGACTAGCGCGGAGGCGGGAGATACGCAGTATTTT
CASSQGTSAEAGDTQYF
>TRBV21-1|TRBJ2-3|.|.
TGTGCCAGCAGCAAAGGTCTAGTGAAACAGTATTTT
CASSKGLVKQYF
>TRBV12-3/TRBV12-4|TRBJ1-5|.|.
TGTGCCAGCACCCGTAGAGGGGTGGGTCAGCATTTT
CASTRRGVGQHF
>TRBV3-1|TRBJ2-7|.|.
TGTGCCAGCAGCTCTAGGGGGGCAGGAGGGGACGAGCAGTACTTC
CASSSRGAGGDEQYF
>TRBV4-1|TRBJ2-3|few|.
TGCGCCAGCAGCCAAGCAACAGGGAACACAGATACGCAGTATTTT
CASSQATGNTDTQYF
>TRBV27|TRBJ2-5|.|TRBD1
TGTGCCACTTGGGACAGGCTGGGAATGGAGACCCAGTACTTC
CATWDRLGMETQYF
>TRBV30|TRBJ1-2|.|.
TGTGCCTGGAGTCACAGGGACGGATGCTATGGCTACACCTTC
CAWSHRDGCYGYTF
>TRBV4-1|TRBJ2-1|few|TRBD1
TGCGCCAGCAGCCATCCAGGGGGACGAGTGATGTTCTTC
CASSHPGGRVMFF
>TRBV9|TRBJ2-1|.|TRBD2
TGTGCCAGCAGCGTAGGCGGGGGGGTCTACAATGAGCAGTTCTTC
CASSVGGGVYNEQFF